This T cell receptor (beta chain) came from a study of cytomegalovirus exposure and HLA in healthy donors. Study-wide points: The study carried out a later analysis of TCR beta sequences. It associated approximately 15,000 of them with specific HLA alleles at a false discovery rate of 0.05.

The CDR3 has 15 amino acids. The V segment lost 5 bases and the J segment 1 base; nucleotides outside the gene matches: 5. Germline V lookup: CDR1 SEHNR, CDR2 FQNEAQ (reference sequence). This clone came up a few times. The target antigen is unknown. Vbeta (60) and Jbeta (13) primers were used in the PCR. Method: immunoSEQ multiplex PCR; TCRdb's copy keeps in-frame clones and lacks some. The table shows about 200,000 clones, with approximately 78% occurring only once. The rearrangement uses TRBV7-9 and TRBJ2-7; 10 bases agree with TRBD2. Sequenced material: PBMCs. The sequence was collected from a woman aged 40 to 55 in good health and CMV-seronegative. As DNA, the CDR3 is TGTGCCAGCAGCCCCGGACTAGCGGCATCCTACGAGCAGTACTTC. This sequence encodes CASSPGLAASYEQYF.